A selection of T cell receptor beta chains follows, all from one sample in a study of T cell repertoires in cytomegalovirus infection. Using its own MiXCR run on the reads, TCRdb lists one record per CDR3 protein. The sample yields about 460,000 distinct CDR3 sequences, 11% seen once. Sequences were obtained from PBMCs. Receptors originate from a human donor in good health (CMV status not recorded). Some clones in this sample may be carry-over from other donors' samples. The CDR3 runs from the conserved cysteine through the conserved F or W.

>TRBV20-1|10|TRBJ2-5
CSAPMGTQYF
>TRBV5-1|15|TRBJ2-2
CASSLASGHAGELFF
>TRBV3-1|15|TRBJ2-7
CASSPTQDTTYEQYF
>TRBV12-3/TRBV12-4|14|TRBJ1-5
CASSPGRTDQPQHF
>TRBV3-1|14|TRBJ1-2
CASSQATDNYGYTF
>TRBV20-1|16|TRBJ2-1
CSAREVSGRSYNEQFF
>TRBV12-3/TRBV12-4|12|TRBJ2-1
CASRGLHNEQFF
>TRBV20-1|15|TRBJ1-5
CSAEAGGWRNQPQHF
>TRBV7-5|16|TRBJ2-3
CISVPEALAPIDTQYF
>TRBV5-4|15|TRBJ1-2
CASSSGDRAGLRYTF
>TRBV7-8|10|TRBJ1-2
CASSRNGYTF
>TRBV10-3|16|TRBJ1-4
CAISEFVPETNEKLFF
>TRBV11-3|15|TRBJ2-7
CASSLFADSSYEQYF
>TRBV7-9|12|TRBJ2-7
CASSLREDEQYF
>TRBV11-3|15|TRBJ2-3
CASGPYRAEGDTQYF
>TRBV7-2|15|TRBJ1-1
CASSLGATVNTEAFF
>TRBV7-9|14|TRBJ2-7
CASSLGGRQYEQYF
>TRBV7-2|17|TRBJ1-5
CASSLTGALYSNQPQHF
>TRBV6-1|19|TRBJ2-1
CASSSGAGDTRGTYNEQFF
>TRBV6-1|15|TRBJ2-1
CASSEGGGTSYEQFF
>TRBV7-2|14|TRBJ2-5
CASSLVGDPMTQYF
>TRBV30|14|TRBJ2-5
CAWSTTSGAETQYF
>TRBV29-1|15|TRBJ2-3
CSVESVRDFSDTQYF
>TRBV5-6|14|TRBJ2-1
CASSLRFSYNEQFF
>TRBV7-8|12|TRBJ2-3
CASSSSEDTQYF
>TRBV5-1|14|TRBJ2-4
CASSLEVAKNIQYF
>TRBV9|17|TRBJ1-6
CASSPRAGDRGNSPLHF
>TRBV5-6|14|TRBJ2-1
CASSVTGEYNEQFF
>TRBV7-2|15|TRBJ2-1
CASSSTSGVRNEQFF
>TRBV20-1|16|TRBJ1-1
CSARDPGTGLNTEAFF
>TRBV10-3|12|TRBJ2-7
CAIGDRGYEQYF
>TRBV6-2/TRBV6-3|16|TRBJ2-5
CASSLTGTGGMGTQYF
>TRBV7-2|14|TRBJ2-7
CASSHGTEPYEQYF
>TRBV2|15|TRBJ1-6
CASSPGGSYNSPLHF
>TRBV5-4|11|TRBJ2-5
CASSLDGTQYF
>TRBV9|21|TRBJ2-6
CASSVHPPPSGGYSGANVLTF
>TRBV6-5|17|TRBJ2-2
CASSYSVASGGTGELFF
>TRBV13|17|TRBJ2-3
CASSLPRLVEGTDTQYF
>TRBV11-2|13|TRBJ2-5
CASSYVRQETQYF
>TRBV5-1|12|TRBJ2-1
CASTSGGNEQFF
>TRBV12-3/TRBV12-4|15|TRBJ2-1
CASSKQGSPDNEQFF
>TRBV7-8|15|TRBJ1-1
CASSLVPGTNTEAFF
>TRBV7-3|14|TRBJ1-6
CASSLTWSNSPLHF
>TRBV12-5|14|TRBJ1-2
CASAPQTGIGGYTF
>TRBV7-9|15|TRBJ2-3
CASSLAGATADTQYF
>TRBV20-1|14|TRBJ1-5
CSARGTNENQPQHF
>TRBV2|15|TRBJ2-1
CASSQLAGDYNEQFF
>TRBV7-8|13|TRBJ2-5
CASSNQVRETQYF
>TRBV7-9|14|TRBJ2-1
CASSLTGGNNEQFF
>TRBV4-1|13|TRBJ2-7
CASSQPGKGEQYF
>TRBV19|15|TRBJ2-1
CASSIPGQGSYEQFF
>TRBV12-3/TRBV12-4|13|TRBJ2-1
CASSLLRGSEQFF
>TRBV3-1|14|TRBJ1-5
CASSQAGDWQPQHF
>TRBV7-9|11|TRBJ2-7
CASSSRREQYF
>TRBV5-1|16|TRBJ2-1
CASSDPSGSPINEQFF
>TRBV20-1|16|TRBJ2-2
CSASPGDRGYTGELFF
>TRBV2|16|TRBJ1-3
CASRETGGRSGNTIYF
>TRBV7-6|16|TRBJ2-2
CASSLDREGRTGELFF
>TRBV28|16|TRBJ2-7
CASSFGQGWEENEQYF